The next 18 T cell receptor beta chains were all read from a single sample in a study of T-cell memory formation after mild COVID-19. Using its own MiXCR run on the 5' RACE reads, TCRdb lists one record per CDR3 protein. The data show roughly 370,000 distinct CDR3 sequences, approximately 15% seen once. Sequences were obtained from PBMCs or a T cell subset sorted from them (not recorded which). The receptors derive from a young man who had mild COVID-19 (a few samples of this study predate the infection). Cell type and time point are not known.

This clonotype was detected only a few times. The J gene is TRBJ2-5, the V gene TRBV6-5; D gene ambiguous. The CDR3 totals 12 residues. From germline, CDR1 is MNHEY and CDR2 SVGAGI. With 2 bases removed from V and 7 bases from J, the gap between germline ends came to 8 bases. CDR3 coding DNA: TGTGCCAGCAGTTACCCCCCTGGGACCCAGTACTTC. This translates into CASSYPPGTQYF.

This chain uses TRBV7-9 with TRBJ1-3; no reliable D call. Germline V gene lookup returns CDR1 SEHNR and CDR2 FQNEAQ (reference sequence). The CDR3 is made up of 12 amino acids. V was pared by 8 bases and J by 2 bases, with 7 bases between. The CDR3 spells CASGLAGNTIYF. For the CDR3, the DNA is TGTGCCAGCGGCCTCGCTGGAAACACCATATATTTT.

This clonotype was seen a handful of times. CDR3 DNA sequence: TGTGCCAGCAGCCCGGACTTGAACACCGGGGAGCTGTTTTTT. Encoded protein: CASSPDLNTGELFF. V gene TRBV7-8 combines with J gene TRBJ2-2; TRBD2 might be the D (5 bases). The CDR3 is 14 residues long. V lost 5 bases, J lost 1 base, and 8 bases lay in between. Per germline, CDR1 SGHVS and CDR2 FQNEAQ.

This chain uses TRBV7-9 with TRBJ2-7; D tentatively reads TRBD1 or TRBD2 (6 bases each). The CDR3 consists of 14 residues. V was cut by 5 bases and J by 3 bases, with 14 bases left in between. Germline CDR1 is SEHNR and CDR2 is FQNEAQ (reference sequence). This CDR3 reads CASSRYEGGYEQYV. Written as DNA, the CDR3 is TGTGCCAGCAGCCGGTACGAGGGGGGCTACGAGCAGTACGTC.

The chain links TRBV18 to TRBJ2-1, with 8 bases lining up with TRBD2. CDR3 length equals 18 residues. V was pared by 0 bases and J by 7 bases, with 14 bases of the junction left unmatched. Germline V gene lookup returns CDR1 KGHSH and CDR2 LQKENI. DNA of the CDR3: TGTGCCAGCTCACCACCTGGGCTAGCGGGCGGTACAGGAAATGAGCAGTTCTTC. Encoded protein: CASSPPGLAGGTGNEQFF.

This clonotype was counted a few times. The V gene is TRBV7-2, the J gene TRBJ2-3; D is perhaps TRBD2 (6 bases). Germline CDR1 and CDR2: SGHTA and FQGNSA. V dropped 0 bases and J dropped 3 bases, with 10 bases sitting between them. This CDR3 comprises 15 residues. The CDR3, as DNA: TGTGCCAGCAGCTTAGCTGTCCTAGCGACAGATACGCAGTATTTT. It codes for CASSLAVLATDTQYF.

This clonotype was counted once. The chain joins TRBV24-1 to TRBJ2-5; 7 bases fit TRBD1. This CDR3 region has 14 residues. CDR1 is KGHDR, CDR2 SFDVKD, per germline. V dropped 4 bases and J dropped 4; count of bases not matched to a gene: 5. CDR3 amino acids: CATSEGGGRETQYF. In DNA form, the CDR3 reads TGTGCCACCAGTGAAGGGGGCGGCCGAGAGACCCAGTACTTC.

The sample holds a few counts of this clonotype. The CDR3 sequence: CASSPSGTSGTNEQFF. CDR3 bases: TGTGCCAGCAGCCCCTCCGGGACTAGCGGGACCAATGAGCAGTTCTTC. The chain employs TRBV3-1 and TRBJ2-1, with TRBD2 identical over 13 bases. The germline V gene has CDR1 LGHDT and CDR2 YNNKEL (reference sequence). J was trimmed by 6 bases and V by 4 bases; bases with no gene match: 6. The CDR3 contains 16 residues.

The rearrangement links TRBV9 to TRBJ2-1; D perhaps matches TRBD2 (6 bases). This CDR3 has 15 residues. V was shortened by 4 bases and J by 0 bases, with 11 bases between the two germline ends. The germline V gene encodes CDR1 SGDLS and CDR2 YYNGEE. The CDR3 reads CASSPAGPSYNEQFF. The DNA for the CDR3 is TGTGCCAGCAGCCCTGCGGGACCCTCCTACAATGAGCAGTTCTTC. Full variable domain (outside the CDR3, taken from reference TRBV9 and TRBJ2-1): DSGVTQTPKHLITATGQRVTLRCSPRSGDLSVYWYQQSLDQGLQFLIQYYNGEERAKGNILERFSAQQFPDLHSELNLSSLELGDSALYFCASSPAGPSYNEQFFGPGTRLTVL.

This clonotype was counted a few times. This chain joins TRBV4-1 and TRBJ2-1, with D tentatively TRBD1 or TRBD2 (5 bases each). Trimming took off 0 bases at V and 4 bases at J, with 7 bases between the two ends. The germline gives CDR1 MGHRA, CDR2 YSYEKL. This CDR3 is 14 amino acids long. CDR3: CASSQEGPYNEQFF. In DNA, the CDR3 is TGCGCCAGCAGCCAAGAGGGACCGTACAATGAGCAGTTCTTC.

The CDR3 coding sequence is TGTGCCAGCAGCTTTGTGGGACTAGTGTTCGAGCAGTACTTC. Its translation: CASSFVGLVFEQYF. The chain uses TRBV7-2 and TRBJ2-7, with TRBD2 matching 8 bases. CDR3 length: 14 residues. V shed 3 bases and J 6 bases; nucleotides not matched to a gene: 7. CDR1 is SGHTA and CDR2 is FQGNSA in the germline V gene.

In this sample, this clonotype turned up many times. V gene TRBV28 combines with J gene TRBJ1-2; D is unresolved. The CDR3 loop spans 12 amino acids. Germline CDR1 is MDHEN and CDR2 is SYDVKM. Trimming took off 2 bases at V and 5 bases at J, with 6 bases between the two ends. The CDR3 DNA reads as TGTGCCAGCAGTTTAAAACCGTATGGCTACACCTTC. This gives the protein CASSLKPYGYTF.

This chain connects TRBV4-3 to TRBJ2-7; TRBD1 is a possible D gene (7 bases). From germline, CDR1 is LGHNA and CDR2 YSLEER. V was cut by 3 bases and J by 5 bases, with 20 bases left in between. This CDR3 has 16 residues. Written as DNA, the CDR3 is TGCGCCAGCAGCCACCTTGTAGGGCAGGGGGGCCACGAGCAGTACGTC. It translates to CASSHLVGQGGHEQYV.

V usage is TRBV5-4 and J usage is TRBJ2-1; D is unclear. This CDR3 has 15 residues. CDR1 is SGHNT and CDR2 is YYREEE in the germline V gene (reference sequence). With 3 bases removed from V and 1 base from J, the gap between germline ends came to 11 bases. The CDR3 loop is CASSSGALSYNEQFF. CDR3 DNA: TGTGCCAGCAGCTCCGGAGCTTTATCCTACAATGAGCAGTTCTTC. Looking up the rest from reference TRBV5-4 and TRBJ2-1 gives the full variable domain: ETGVTQSPTHLIKTRGQQVTLRCSSQSGHNTVSWYQQALGQGPQFIFQYYREEENGRGNFPPRFSGLQFPNYSSELNVNALELDDSALYLCASSSGALSYNEQFFGPGTRLTVL.

This clonotype has ten or more counts. The chain couples TRBV4-2 to TRBJ2-1, with 14 bases matching TRBD2. The CDR3 totals 16 residues. The germline CDR1 and CDR2 sequences are LGHNA and YNFKEQ. Trimming took 4 bases from V and 12 from J; bases not matched to a gene: 11. The chain's CDR3 is CASSPLGTSGGESQFF. The CDR3 bases are TGTGCCAGCAGCCCCCTCGGGACTAGCGGGGGAGAATCGCAGTTCTTC.

This clonotype was detected a few times. V is TRBV19 and J is TRBJ2-2; a weak D match, TRBD2 (5 bases). The V and J ends lost 2 bases and 6 bases respectively, with 13 bases between them. The CDR3 totals 15 residues. Germline assignment: CDR1 LNHDA and CDR2 SQIVND (reference sequence). The CDR3 DNA reads as TGTGCCAGTAGTATACATGGAAGAGGGTCCGGGGAGCTGTTTTTT. Translated, it gives CASSIHGRGSGELFF.

J is TRBJ2-7 and V is TRBV11-1, with 8 bases matching TRBD2. The CDR3 loop spans 14 amino acids. CDR1 is SGHAT and CDR2 is FQDESV in the germline V gene (reference sequence). Trimming cost V 3 bases and J 6 bases; bases outside gene matches: 7. The CDR3: CASSFKRGFAEQYF. CDR3 DNA: TGTGCCAGCAGCTTCAAGCGGGGGTTCGCCGAGCAGTACTTC.

The gene calls are TRBV20-1 and TRBJ2-7, with 7 nucleotides matching TRBD2. J gave up 5 bases and V 5 bases, and 9 bases lay outside the gene matches. CDR3 size: 13 residues. The germline gives CDR1 DFQATT, CDR2 SNEGSKA (reference sequence). CDR3 region: CSALLGGEDEQYV. Written as DNA, the CDR3 is TGCAGTGCTTTGCTGGGGGGGGAAGACGAGCAGTACGTC.